The 24 T cell receptor beta chains presented below share a single source sample, sequenced in a study of blood T cell repertoires in COVID-19. The table came from immunoSEQ multiplex PCR; TCRdb's copy has only in-frame clones and leaves some out. Seen here are around 110,000 clones, more than 75% observed once, and the top ten hold around 4.5%. Sequencing used peripheral blood. These receptors all come from a man aged 40-50 years with acute or convalescent COVID-19.

The J gene is TRBJ1-4, the V gene TRBV4-3; D gene unclear. Germline loops: CDR1 LGHNA, CDR2 YSLEER. The CDR3 is made up of 15 amino acids. V shed 3 bases and J shed 7 bases, with 15 bases lying between them. CDR3 sequence (DNA): TGCGCCAGCAGCCATCAGGAGGGCGTGTTTGAAAAACTGTTTTTT. This codes for CASSHQEGVFEKLFF.

This clone occurred a few times. The rearrangement uses TRBV14 and TRBJ1-1; D remains unclear. V gave up 4 bases and J gave up 1 base, with 7 bases separating them. Germline lookup yields CDR1 SGHDN and CDR2 FVKESK. This CDR3 has 13 residues. The CDR3 spells CASSLTPNTEAFF. In nucleotides, the CDR3 is TGTGCCAGCAGCCTCACACCGAACACTGAAGCTTTCTTT.

This chain joins TRBV9 and TRBJ1-3; the D gene is possibly TRBD1 (5 bases). Per the germline V gene, CDR1 is SGDLS and CDR2 is YYNGEE. CDR3 length: 15 amino acids. The V gene lost 3 bases and the J gene lost 1 base, with 11 bases spanning the gap. The CDR3 DNA sequence: TGTGCCAGCAGCGATGGGAGGGGATCTGGAAACACCATATATTTT. Its protein is CASSDGRGSGNTIYF.

The rearrangement joins TRBV30 to TRBJ1-4, with D possibly matching TRBD1 (5 bases). CDR1 is GTSNPN, CDR2 SVGIG, per germline (reference sequence). The V end was cut by 4 bases, the J end by 2 bases, with 14 bases between. CDR3 size: 15 residues. The CDR3 DNA reads TGTGCCTGGATGCTGCGGGGGTTGACTAATGAAAAACTGTTTTTT. Residues: CAWMLRGLTNEKLFF.

This sequence joins TRBV5-8 and TRBJ1-5; possibly TRBD1 for D (6 bases). CDR1 and CDR2 (germline): SGHTS, YDEGEE. The CDR3 is made up of 16 amino acids. V lost 4 bases and J 2 bases, leaving 16 bases between the germline ends. CDR3 sequence (DNA): TGTGCCAGCAGCGAATACAGGGTGCGTGGCAATCAGCCCCAGCATTTT. Protein sequence: CASSEYRVRGNQPQHF.

The sample holds one count of this clone. CDR3 nucleotides: TGTGCCACCAGCAGAGACGGGTACGAGCAGTACTTC. This encodes CATSRDGYEQYF. The chain links TRBV15 to TRBJ2-7; D is uncertain. The CDR3 covers 12 residues. CDR1 LNHNV and CDR2 YYDKDF come from the germline V gene (reference sequence). V lost 0 bases and J 4 bases, leaving 4 bases between the germline ends.

The chain carries TRBV7-7 and TRBJ2-1; TRBD2 matches 12 bases. This CDR3 is 16 amino acids long. CDR1 and CDR2 (germline): SSHAT, FNYEAQ (reference sequence). V lost 5 bases and J lost 2; bases outside the gene matches: 4. CDR3 sequence reads: CASSPTSGGTYNEQFF. For the CDR3, the DNA is TGTGCCAGCAGCCCCACTAGCGGGGGGACCTACAATGAGCAGTTCTTC.

This clone was detected once. The chain is built from TRBV5-1 and TRBJ2-7; 8 bases align to TRBD2. Germline loops: CDR1 SGHRS, CDR2 YFSETQ. CDR3 length: 15 residues. V lost 0 bases and J lost 3; bases outside the gene matches: 5. CDR3 in DNA: TGCGCCAGCAGCTTGGGGGGGAGCGGGAGCTACGAGCAGTACTTC. Translated: CASSLGGSGSYEQYF.

J is TRBJ1-1 and V is TRBV6-5; possibly TRBD1 for D (6 bases). CDR3 size: 15 residues. V was cut by 6 bases and J by 0 bases, with 14 bases left in between. Germline V lookup: CDR1 MNHEY, CDR2 SVGAGI. The CDR3 spells CASSPGQPLNTEAFF. The CDR3 DNA reads TGTGCCAGCAGCCCCGGACAGCCTTTGAACACTGAAGCTTTCTTT.

J is TRBJ2-1 and V is TRBV30; possible D gene TRBD2, 6 bases. Germline lookup yields CDR1 GTSNPN and CDR2 SVGIG (reference sequence). V lost 2 bases and J lost 6, with 14 bases in between. The CDR3 spans 14 residues. The CDR3 spells CAWSSWDSGNEQFF. The CDR3 DNA follows: TGTGCCTGGAGTTCATGGGACTCCGGCAATGAGCAGTTCTTC.

The CDR3 DNA reads as TGTGCCAGCAGACAGGGTTTGAATGAGCAGTTCTTC. Translation: CASRQGLNEQFF. The V call is TRBV27, the J call TRBJ2-1; a possible D gene is TRBD1 (6 bases). The germline V gene encodes CDR1 MNHEY and CDR2 SMNVEV (reference sequence). The ends were cut back, 6 bases at V and 7 bases at J, with 10 bases in the middle. There are 12 residues in the CDR3.

The CDR3 DNA follows: TGCGCCAGCCACCTTGAGGCAGGGCCTCACACTGAAGCTTTCTTT. It encodes CASHLEAGPHTEAFF. The chain recombines TRBV4-1 with TRBJ1-1; a weak D match, TRBD1 (5 bases). This CDR3 region has 15 residues. The germline V and J ends were trimmed by 8 bases and 3 bases, with 19 bases remaining between them. Germline lookup yields CDR1 MGHRA and CDR2 YSYEKL.

This chain links TRBV5-4 with TRBJ1-4; 8 positions match TRBD1. Germline CDR1 reads SGHNT; CDR2 reads YYREEE (reference sequence). With 3 bases clipped from V and 7 bases from J, the junction kept 8 bases outside the gene matches. CDR3 length: 15 amino acids. The CDR3 is CASSSGQGWAEKLFF. CDR3 sequence (DNA): TGTGCCAGCAGCTCCGGACAGGGTTGGGCTGAAAAACTGTTTTTT.

The rearrangement uses TRBV12-3 or TRBV12-4 and TRBJ2-3; D not certain. V lost 4 bases and J lost 6, with 8 bases in between. CDR3 size: 12 residues. The CDR3 loop reads CASSSGSDTQYF. In nucleotides, the CDR3 is TGTGCCAGCAGTTCAGGATCGGATACGCAGTATTTT.

The DNA for the CDR3 is TGTGCCAGCAGCCAAGGGTTCCGGGAGGGTGGAGAGACCCAGTACTTC. Its translation: CASSQGFREGGETQYF. The J gene is TRBJ2-5, the V gene TRBV4-2, with 8 bases that match TRBD2. The germline V gene encodes CDR1 LGHNA and CDR2 YNFKEQ. There are 16 residues in the CDR3. V trimming: 1 base; J trimming: 4 bases; junction bases outside the gene matches: 8.

V usage is TRBV19 and J usage is TRBJ1-3; no reliable D call. V lost 4 bases and J lost 4, with 11 bases in between. The V gene's germline CDR1 is LNHDA and CDR2 SQIVND (reference sequence). The CDR3 loop spans 14 amino acids. CDR3 nucleotide sequence: TGTGCCAGTAGTAGAAACGGGGTCGGAAACACCATATATTTT. Residues: CASSRNGVGNTIYF.

The V call is TRBV30, the J call TRBJ2-5; the D gene is possibly TRBD1 (5 bases). Germline V CDR1 and CDR2: GTSNPN, SVGIG (reference sequence). The CDR3 loop spans 15 amino acids. V dropped 2 bases and J dropped 6 bases, with 19 bases sitting between them. Here the CDR3 reads CAWSLVGQLGKTQYF. The CDR3 DNA is TGTGCCTGGAGTCTCGTGGGGCAGCTTGGAAAGACCCAGTACTTC. Filled out from reference TRBV30 and TRBJ2-5, the complete variable domain reads SQTIHQWPATLVQPVGSPLSLECTVEGTSNPNLYWYRQAAGRGLQLLFYSVGIGQISSEVPQNLSASRPQDRQFILSSKKLLLSDSGFYLCAWSLVGQLGKTQYFGPGTRLLVL.

This chain uses TRBV3-1 (or the pseudogene TRBV3-2) with TRBJ2-7; 7 nucleotides align to TRBD1. The CDR3 has 15 residues. Germline CDR1 LGHDT, CDR2 YNNKEL (reference sequence). Trimming cost V 3 bases and J 1 base; bases outside gene matches: 6. The CDR3 DNA sequence: TGTGCCAGCAGCCAGTTCGGGACAGATTCCTACGAGCAGTACTTC. This sequence encodes CASSQFGTDSYEQYF.

The rearrangement joins TRBV30 to TRBJ2-2; D is possibly TRBD2 (5 bases). CDR1 and CDR2 (germline): GTSNPN, SVGIG (reference sequence). V was clipped by 4 bases and J by 3 bases, with 12 bases between them. The CDR3 contains 14 residues. CDR3 DNA sequence: TGTGCCTGGACTAAGGGAGTAGACACCGGGGAGCTGTTTTTT. Translation gives CAWTKGVDTGELFF.

The chain uses TRBV9 and TRBJ1-5, with D maybe TRBD1 (5 bases). The V end was cut by 2 bases, the J end by 8 bases, with 14 bases between. CDR1 and CDR2 from the germline V gene are SGDLS and YYNGEE. The CDR3 is 14 amino acids. CDR3 amino acids: CASSVIPGGEPQHF. The CDR3 DNA is TGTGCCAGCAGCGTGATCCCGGGAGGGGAGCCCCAGCATTTT.

This clone was seen only once. The V call is TRBV6-1, the J call TRBJ1-5; 10 bases fit TRBD1. J lost 4 bases, V lost 4 bases, and 7 bases had no gene match. This CDR3 contains 16 residues. From germline, CDR1 is MNHNS and CDR2 SASEGT. As DNA, the CDR3 is TGTGCCAGCAGTGGTCGACAGGGGGCGACTAATCAGCCCCAGCATTTT. Protein: CASSGRQGATNQPQHF.

The rearrangement joins TRBV5-4 to TRBJ1-1, with D possibly TRBD1 on 6 matching bases. V was shortened by 0 bases and J by 3 bases, with 12 bases between the two germline ends. CDR3 length: 15 amino acids. Germline V gene data show CDR1 as SGHNT and CDR2 as YYREEE (reference sequence). CDR3 DNA sequence: TGTGCCAGCAGCTTGGGAGGGGGTTTGGACACTGAAGCTTTCTTT. Protein sequence: CASSLGGGLDTEAFF.

The CDR3 reads CASSLEGTSGHNEQFF. CDR3 coding DNA: TGTGCCAGCAGCTTAGAAGGGACTAGCGGGCACAATGAGCAGTTCTTC. The rearrangement joins TRBV7-2 to TRBJ2-1; 12 bases line up with TRBD2. Germline V gene lookup returns CDR1 SGHTA and CDR2 FQGNSA. CDR3 length equals 16 residues. V trimming: 1 base; J trimming: 5 bases; junction bases outside the gene matches: 3.

For this clone: At the DNA level, this CDR3 is encoded by other sequences in the same sample as well. The chain is built from TRBV11-2 and TRBJ1-3; D unresolved. Germline lookup yields CDR1 SGHAT and CDR2 FQNNGV. V was shortened by 1 base and J by 1 base, with 8 bases between the two germline ends. The length of the CDR3 is 15 residues. Here the CDR3 reads CASSLGGVSGNTIYF. The DNA for the CDR3 is TGTGCCAGCAGCTTAGGCGGGGTATCTGGAAACACCATATATTTT.